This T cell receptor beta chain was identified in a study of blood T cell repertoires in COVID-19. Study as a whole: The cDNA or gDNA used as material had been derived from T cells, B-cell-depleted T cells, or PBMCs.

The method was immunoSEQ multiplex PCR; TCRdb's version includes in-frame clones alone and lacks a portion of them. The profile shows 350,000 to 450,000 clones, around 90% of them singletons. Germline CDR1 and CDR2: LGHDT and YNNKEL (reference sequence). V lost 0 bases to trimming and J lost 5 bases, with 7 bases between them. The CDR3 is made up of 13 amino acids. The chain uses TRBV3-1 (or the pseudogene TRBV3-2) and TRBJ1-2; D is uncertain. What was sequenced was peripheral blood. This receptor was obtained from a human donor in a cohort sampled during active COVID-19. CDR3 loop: CASSQDLGYGYTF. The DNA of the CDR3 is TGTGCCAGCAGCCAAGATCTAGGATATGGCTACACCTTC.